This T cell receptor (beta chain) was profiled in a study of shared clonotypes between healthy human individuals. Some clones are missing from TCRdb's copy, which holds only in-frame ones; the method was immunoSEQ multiplex PCR. The sample shows roughly 530,000 clones, approximately 95% of them seen only once. J lost 4 bases, V lost 3 bases, and 7 bases had no gene match. The CDR3 covers 16 residues. Germline V gene sequence: CDR1 MNHEY, CDR2 SVGAGI. The sample comprised naive CD4+ T cells sorted from blood. Noted subset: CD45RA+ positively selected. This clonotype originated in a woman aged 30 to 39 in good health. The J gene is TRBJ1-1, the V gene TRBV6-5; 11 nucleotides agree with TRBD1. The CDR3 sequence is CASSYGTGGVGTEAFF. CDR3 nucleotides: TGTGCCAGCAGTTATGGGACAGGGGGGGTTGGCACTGAAGCTTTCTTT.